The clone carrying this T cell receptor beta chain has ten or more counts. The target antigen is unknown. The CDR3 is 14 amino acids. The ends were cut back, 0 bases at V and 1 base at J, with 5 bases in the middle. The germline V gene has CDR1 MNHEY and CDR2 SVGAGI. TCRdb re-called the reads with MiXCR, one entry per CDR3 protein. The sample carries about 890,000 distinct CDR3 sequences, 25% to 40% recorded once. This sample was taken from a study of T cell repertoires in cytomegalovirus infection. Study-level background: CMV epitopes that were recently identified and HLA-C-restricted were used alongside well-studied HLA-B-restricted ones. Carrying CMV and the relevant HLA type showed in public TCR beta signatures.

Study-wide results and limits: HLA-C-restricted, CMV-specific TCR beta clonotypes were dominant ex vivo.

The receptor's source is a human donor in good health (CMV status not recorded). Some clones in this sample may be carry-over from other donors' samples. The material was cultured CD8+ T cells from PBMCs, obtained from culture after CMV antigen stimulation. The rearrangement links TRBV6-5 to TRBJ2-3, with D possibly matching TRBD1 (5 bases). CDR3 DNA: TGTGCCAGCAGTTACTCAGGGGGCACAGATACGCAGTATTTT. Translation: CASSYSGGTDTQYF.